This T cell receptor (beta chain) was sequenced during a study of T cell changes during pregnancy in multiple sclerosis. Clones were read by immunoSEQ multiplex PCR, and TCRdb kept only the in-frame ones, dropping some. In the table there are roughly 72,000 clones, around 90% of which are singletons. The CDR3 runs 14 residues. The germline CDR1 and CDR2 sequences are LGHNA and YNFKEQ. The trim removed 4 bases at V and 4 bases at J, leaving 1 base unmatched. The source of this sequence is a female donor with multiple sclerosis, enrolled in a pregnancy study. The sample consisted of CD4+ T cells from peripheral blood mononuclear cells, taken before pregnancy. The chain is built from TRBV4-2 and TRBJ1-4, with 9 nucleotides matching TRBD1. The CDR3 DNA sequence: TGTGCCAGCAGCCCGGGACAGGGTAATGAAAAACTGTTTTTT. It specifies CASSPGQGNEKLFF.